This TCR beta chain derives from a study of T-cell reconstitution after alpha-beta-depleted transplantation in children. V was pared by 4 bases and J by 4 bases, with 11 bases between. From germline, CDR1 is DFQATT and CDR2 SNEGSKA (reference sequence). This CDR3 has 12 residues. Researchers prepared the TCRbeta library using unique molecular identifiers, the study reports. TCRdb called the PCR reads again in MiXCR, with one record for every CDR3 protein. This sample has more than 450,000 distinct CDR3 sequences, with around 16% found just once. This clonotype was observed a handful of times. The sample here was PBMCs from the stem cell graft donor, taken from the stem cell graft. The receptor was derived from a human donor who donated a stem cell graft to a child with acute lymphoblastic leukemia. The V and J genes are TRBV20-1 and TRBJ2-7; TRBD2 is a possible D gene (5 bases). Here the CDR3 reads CSATPTGYEQYF. The DNA of the CDR3 is TGCAGTGCTACCCCTACGGGATACGAGCAGTACTTC.